One TCR beta chain is described in this entry. The data were obtained in a study of blood T cell repertoires in COVID-19. Whole-study context: Italy, Spain and the United States were the sources of the convalescent and acute COVID-19 samples. PBMCs, B-cell-depleted T cells, or T cells provided the cDNA or gDNA that made up the material.

The authors' processing: Nucleated cell number was recorded as an estimate derived from reference gene primer amplification. Clones were sequenced by immunoSEQ multiplex PCR, and TCRdb holds only the in-frame ones, with some missing. V and J calls and clone size follow that table, whereas D and trimming were derived from the DNA. Of some 110,000 clones in the sample, 87% were seen once. The CDR3 totals 14 residues. V lost 7 bases to trimming and J lost 6 bases; unmatched junction nucleotides: 8. Germline V gene data show CDR1 as MNHEY and CDR2 as SVGAGI. The TCR comes from a man aged 50-59 years with acute or convalescent COVID-19. Specimen: peripheral blood. The chain links TRBV6-5 to TRBJ2-2, with 7 bases lining up with TRBD1. The chain's CDR3 is CASMRGRNAGELFF. CDR3 coding DNA: TGTGCCAGCATGAGGGGGCGCAACGCCGGGGAGCTGTTTTTT.